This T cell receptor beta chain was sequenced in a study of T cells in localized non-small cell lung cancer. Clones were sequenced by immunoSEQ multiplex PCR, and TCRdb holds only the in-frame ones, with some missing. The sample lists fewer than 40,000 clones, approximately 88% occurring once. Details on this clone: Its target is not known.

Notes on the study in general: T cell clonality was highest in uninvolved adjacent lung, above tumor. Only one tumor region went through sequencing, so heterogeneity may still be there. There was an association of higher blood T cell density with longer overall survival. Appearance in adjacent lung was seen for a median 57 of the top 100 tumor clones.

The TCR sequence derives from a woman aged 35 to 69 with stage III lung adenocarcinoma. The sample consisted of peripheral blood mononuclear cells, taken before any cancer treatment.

The CDR3 region has the DNA TGTGCCAGTAGTTGGGGACAGGGTAATCAGCCCCAGCATTTT. Its translation is CASSWGQGNQPQHF. V is TRBV19 and J is TRBJ1-5; 9 bases are a match to TRBD1. Germline assignment: CDR1 LNHDA and CDR2 SQIVND (reference sequence). The V gene end was trimmed by 5 bases and the J gene end by 4 bases; junction bases not matched to a gene: 3. This CDR3 spans 14 amino acids. Supplemented by reference TRBV19 and TRBJ1-5, the full variable domain reads DGGITQSPKYLFRKEGQNVTLSCEQNLNHDAMYWYRQDPGQGLRLIYYSQIVNDFQKGDIAEGYSVSREKKESFPLTVTSAQKNPTAFYLCASSWGQGNQPQHFGDGTRLSIL.